The clone carrying this TCR beta chain has just one count. Its antigen is as yet unknown. V dropped 5 bases and J dropped 6; count of bases not matched to a gene: 5. There are 15 residues in the CDR3. The germline gives CDR1 SEHNR, CDR2 FQNEAQ (reference sequence). This sample is part of a study of graft-versus-host responses after intestinal transplantation. For the study at large: Every one of the recipients received anti-thymocyte globulin induction and afterwards took tacrolimus and steroids for about 3 years.

Study-wide findings and caveats: The marrow of recipients harbored GvH clones, and ileum or blood showed some of them first.

TCRdb keeps only in-frame clones here, not all; method: immunoSEQ multiplex PCR. The data contain around 54,000 clones, 91% of them singletons. The input for sequencing was PBMCs, taken roughly 95 weeks after intestinal transplant. J is TRBJ2-1 and V is TRBV7-9; 12 nucleotides align to TRBD2. The receptor was derived from a human patient who received an intestinal transplant, so some T cells may come from the graft donor. The CDR3: CASSRTSGGLNEQFF. Here the CDR3 DNA reads TGTGCCAGCAGCCGAACTAGCGGGGGGCTCAATGAGCAGTTCTTC.